These 10 T cell receptor beta chains came from one sample sequenced in a study of blood T cell repertoires in COVID-19. Measured with immunoSEQ multiplex PCR; TCRdb has only the in-frame clones, and not every one. The sample consists of 110,000 or so clones, roughly 88% of them appearing once. The sequenced material came from peripheral blood. Receptors originate from an older woman who had recovered from COVID-19.

The chain recombines TRBV3-1 (or the pseudogene TRBV3-2) with TRBJ1-6; D gene unclear. The CDR3 is 16 residues long. The V gene lost 1 base and the J gene lost 6 bases, with 13 bases spanning the gap. The V gene's germline CDR1 is LGHDT and CDR2 YNNKEL (reference sequence). CDR3 residues: CASSQGLNTGNSPLHF. Written as DNA, the CDR3 is TGTGCCAGCAGCCAAGGTCTGAATACGGGTAATTCACCCCTCCACTTT.

This chain connects TRBV24-1 to TRBJ2-3; TRBD1 matches 7 bases. This CDR3 spans 17 amino acids. Germline lookup yields CDR1 KGHDR and CDR2 SFDVKD. Trimming cost V 4 bases and J 4 bases; bases outside gene matches: 13. CDR3 residues: CATSEGAGTVFADTQYF. The CDR3 bases are TGTGCCACCAGTGAGGGGGCCGGGACAGTATTCGCAGATACGCAGTATTTT.

The rearrangement links TRBV7-2 to TRBJ2-7; D might be TRBD1 (5 bases). Germline V gene lookup returns CDR1 SGHTA and CDR2 FQGNSA. The CDR3 is 15 residues long. Trimming took off 5 bases at V and 4 bases at J, with 18 bases between the two ends. The CDR3 coding sequence is TGTGCCAGCAGCATGACAGCGTCCTTACGATACGAGCAGTACTTC. Translating gives CASSMTASLRYEQYF.

The chain joins TRBV23-1 to TRBJ1-2, with TRBD1 identical over 8 bases. TRBV23-1 is an ORF, with its function uncertain. The CDR3 loop spans 17 amino acids. Unmatched junction bases numbered 15, after V lost 3 bases and J lost 6 bases. The CDR3 sequence is CASSHRKARQGLHGYTF. The CDR3 nucleotides are TGCGCCAGCAGTCACAGGAAAGCGAGACAGGGGCTCCATGGCTACACCTTC.

The CDR3 is CATQGLAGADTQYF. The CDR3, as DNA: TGTGCCACCCAGGGACTAGCGGGGGCAGATACGCAGTATTTT. The chain is built from TRBV5-4 and TRBJ2-3, with TRBD2 identical over 14 bases. Losses at the gene ends were 9 bases for V and 4 bases for J; bases not matched to a gene: 4. The CDR3 has 14 residues. The V gene's germline CDR1 is SGHNT and CDR2 YYREEE (reference sequence).

The CDR3 here is CASSPVGTAILEAFF. The CDR3 region has the DNA TGTGCCAGCAGCCCGGTCGGGACAGCGATTCTAGAAGCTTTCTTT. The chain uses TRBV7-8 and TRBJ1-1; 7 bases are a match to TRBD1. The CDR3 is 15 residues long. Germline assignment: CDR1 SGHVS and CDR2 FQNEAQ. Trimming took 5 bases from V and 8 from J; bases not matched to a gene: 14.

V and J are TRBV10-3 and TRBJ2-3, with TRBD2 matching over 9 bases. The CDR3 runs 16 residues. With 10 bases clipped from V and 0 bases from J, the junction kept 11 bases outside the gene matches. Germline V gene data show CDR1 as ENHRY and CDR2 as SYGVKD. In DNA form, the CDR3 reads TGTGCCACAAGGCCCTGGACTAGCGCGAGCACAGATACGCAGTATTTT. It yields the protein CATRPWTSASTDTQYF.

The chain couples TRBV7-8 to TRBJ2-7; a possible D gene is TRBD1 (6 bases). V was trimmed by 4 bases and J by 5 bases, leaving 15 bases between them. The CDR3 length is 14 residues. Per germline, CDR1 SGHVS and CDR2 FQNEAQ. CDR3 sequence: CASSSLGTGNEQYF. The CDR3 DNA follows: TGTGCCAGCAGCTCCCTGGGAACAGGGAACGAGCAGTACTTC.

The V gene is TRBV12-3 or TRBV12-4, the J gene TRBJ1-4; TRBD1 matches at 9 bases. V shed 6 bases, J shed 12 bases, and the junction held 5 bases outside the gene matches. CDR3 length: 12 amino acids. The CDR3 DNA reads TGTGCCAGCAGAGAGACAGGGGGAGAACTGTTTTTT. Residues: CASRETGGELFF.

The rearrangement joins TRBV7-2 to TRBJ2-1, with a possible D match to TRBD2 (5 bases). The CDR3 loop spans 13 amino acids. CDR1 and CDR2 from the germline V gene are SGHTA and FQGNSA. Trimming took off 5 bases at V and 9 bases at J, with 14 bases between the two ends. The CDR3 DNA follows: TGTGCCAGCAGCCTAGGAGAGGGAGTTGAGCAGTTCTTC. It codes for CASSLGEGVEQFF.